This T cell receptor beta chain is drawn from a study of cytomegalovirus exposure and HLA in healthy donors. General observations from the study: The authors listed some 150 TCR beta chains as cytomegalovirus-associated.

The V gene's germline CDR1 is GTSNPN and CDR2 SVGIG (reference sequence). The CDR3 runs 13 residues. V gave up 0 bases and J gave up 7 bases, with 12 bases separating them. With 60 Vbeta and 13 Jbeta primers, the PCR was carried out. Some clones are missing from TCRdb's copy, which holds only in-frame ones; the method was immunoSEQ multiplex PCR. The sample contains over 130,000 clones, 82% of which appear only once. Comments on this clone: Its cognate antigen is unknown.

The chain joins TRBV30 to TRBJ1-1; no definite D call. The sequenced sample consisted of PBMCs. The receptor was derived from a man younger than 40 in good health and CMV-seropositive. CDR3 in amino acids: CAWSVADGLEAFF. The CDR3 nucleotides read TGTGCCTGGAGTGTAGCGGACGGTCTTGAAGCTTTCTTT.